This T cell receptor delta chain is drawn from a study of human gamma delta and Vdelta1 T cells (dated by TCRdb to the late 2010s). Study-level background: In this study, the researchers looked at Delta One T cells, which are Vd1+ gamma-delta T cells, to see how well they work as cytotoxic effectors against acute myeloid leukemia. Broad study findings and their caveats: According to the report, Delta One T cells were polyclonal and showed broad cytotoxic targeting of acute myeloid leukemia.

The library was produced with PCR. TCRdb shows the sequencer as Illumina MiSeq. In TCRdb, clones were called once more from the public reads by CATT, and rows of identical DNA were later combined. Here the sample has some 13,000 delta-chain clones; about half occur a single time. The ten most abundant clones make up roughly 1.6% of the sample. A distance of 22 bases separates the germline ends of V and J, which lose 5 bases and 0 bases respectively. Per the germline V gene, TSWWSYY is the CDR1 and QGS is the CDR2. The CDR3 starts with the cysteine, ends with the phenylalanine, and has 18 residues. Left in the record is the CDR3 DNA by itself, 54 bases read in frame from the first base. Comments on this clone: Its antigen has not been determined. Per-nucleotide qualities are absent, and no much larger clonotype sits a single base away.

In this chain, TRDV1 is recombined with TRDJ1; the D segment cannot be called with confidence. Sequencing was performed on Vdelta1 gamma-delta T cells from blood grown in culture (DOT cells). The cell subset or site label for this specimen denotes: Delta One T cells, in vitro expanded/differentiated Vd1+ gamma-delta T cells. This receptor was identified in a human donor in good health. The nucleotide sequence reads TGTGCTCTTGGGAACGGCGGCCAGTCTTACTATCACACCGATAAACTCATCTTT. Its amino acids are CALGNGGQSYYHTDKLIF.